This TCR beta chain was sequenced during a study of beta chain features in type 1 diabetes. Study overall: Examination covered 107,917,701 sorted cells spanning all samples. Study-wide points: No resolution was reached here on whether HLA type influences TCRB rearrangement.

The authors sorted CD4+ naive, central memory, regulatory and stem cell-like memory cells via CD45RO/CCR7/CD25/CD127/CD95/CD27. Sequencing targeted expressed TCRB transcripts, as all isolated RNA had been reverse transcribed. Here immunoSEQ multiplex PCR was the method, and the copy in TCRdb shows in-frame clones only, minus some. The sample carries around 500,000 clones, approximately 10% recorded once. This clone has only a few counts. Its cognate antigen is unknown. The CDR3 is 16 residues long. CDR1 and CDR2 from the germline V gene are LNHDA and SQIVND (reference sequence). V was pared by 6 bases and J by 1 base, with 5 bases of the junction left unmatched.

The source is a young woman in good health. Sequencing was performed on naive CD4+ T cells from blood. This chain connects TRBV19 to TRBJ2-6, with 8 bases lining up with TRBD1. The CDR3 DNA is TGTGCCAGTAGCGGGACAGGTGTATCTGGGGCCAACGTCCTGACTTTC. Residues: CASSGTGVSGANVLTF.